A selection of T cell receptor beta chains follows, all from one sample in a study of blood T cell repertoires in COVID-19. Clones were sequenced by immunoSEQ multiplex PCR, and TCRdb holds only the in-frame ones, with some missing. This table holds some 220,000 clones, around 80% found once. Sample: peripheral blood. The origin of the receptors is a woman aged 70-85 years with acute or convalescent COVID-19. CDR3s include the opening cysteine and the closing phenylalanine or tryptophan.

>TRBV15|TRBJ1-4
CATSRAGATNEKLFF
>TRBV5-6|TRBJ2-3
CASSSEGRDSTYTDTQYF
>TRBV28|TRBJ1-2
CASSLFGQGYGYTF
>TRBV29-1|TRBJ2-7
CSVLDREVYEQYF
>TRBV5-1|TRBJ2-5
CASSFARDGTQYF
>TRBV7-2|TRBJ2-2
CASSSPSGGGNTGELFF
>TRBV9|TRBJ1-2
CASSVGTALPYGYTF
>TRBV7-2|TRBJ2-1
CASSYTTGGGDNEQFF
>TRBV7-9|TRBJ2-2
CASSPKAGGDTGELFF
>TRBV2|TRBJ2-2
CASSEANWNTGELFF
>TRBV19|TRBJ2-6
CASSRSTGSLGANVLTF
>TRBV7-3|TRBJ2-1
CASSLSPGVYNEQFF
>TRBV4-1|TRBJ2-3
CASSQEVSTGSTDTQYF
>TRBV7-2|TRBJ2-6
CASGLWASSGANVLTF
>TRBV12-5|TRBJ2-1
CASGLVWLAGNEQFF
>TRBV6-2/TRBV6-3|TRBJ1-4
CASSSTGLHILDEKLFF
>TRBV9|TRBJ2-7
CASSVASAGVRLGEQYF
>TRBV7-2|TRBJ2-7
CASTDLDRAYEQYF
>TRBV7-3|TRBJ2-3
CASSLGRRPTDTQYF
>TRBV7-6|TRBJ1-2
CASSLGAGGKVSYTF
>TRBV7-2|TRBJ2-1
CASSLGTGNNEQFF
>TRBV7-3|TRBJ2-2
CASGHSANTGELFF
>TRBV19|TRBJ2-1
CASREAGQGGNEQFF
>TRBV5-5|TRBJ1-2
CASSLSTTGGYTF
>TRBV5-1|TRBJ2-1
CASSLRTGGGNEQFF